The present entry profiles one TCR beta chain with its context. This record belongs to a study of T cell responses to AZD1222 COVID-19 vaccine. The table came from immunoSEQ multiplex PCR; TCRdb's copy has only in-frame clones and leaves some out. The sample lists about 190,000 clones; 75% to 90% were seen once. V dropped 1 base and J dropped 5 bases, with 11 bases sitting between them. The CDR3 loop spans 14 amino acids. Germline V gene sequence: CDR1 SGHTA, CDR2 FQGTGA. This receptor was taken from an adult in good health. The chain has TRBV7-3 and TRBJ2-5, with unresolved D. This specimen was peripheral blood, taken on day 0 of AZD1222 vaccination. Here the CDR3 DNA reads TGTGCCAGCAGCTTAAATTCGTTGGCGGAGACCCAGTACTTC. Residues: CASSLNSLAETQYF.